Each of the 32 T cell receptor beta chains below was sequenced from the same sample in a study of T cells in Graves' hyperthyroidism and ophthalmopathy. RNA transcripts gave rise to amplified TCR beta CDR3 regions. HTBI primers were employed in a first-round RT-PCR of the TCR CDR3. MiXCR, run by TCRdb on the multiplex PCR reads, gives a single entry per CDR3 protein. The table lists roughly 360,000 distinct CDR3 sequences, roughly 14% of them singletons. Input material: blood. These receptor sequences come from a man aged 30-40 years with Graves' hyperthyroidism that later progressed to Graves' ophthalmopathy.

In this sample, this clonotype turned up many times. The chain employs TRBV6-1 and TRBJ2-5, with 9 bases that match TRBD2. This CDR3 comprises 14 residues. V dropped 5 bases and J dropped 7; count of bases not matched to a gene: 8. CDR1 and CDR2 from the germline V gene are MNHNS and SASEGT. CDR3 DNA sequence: TGTGCCAGCAGTCCCGAGCCGACTAGCGGGACCCAGTACTTC. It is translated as CASSPEPTSGTQYF.

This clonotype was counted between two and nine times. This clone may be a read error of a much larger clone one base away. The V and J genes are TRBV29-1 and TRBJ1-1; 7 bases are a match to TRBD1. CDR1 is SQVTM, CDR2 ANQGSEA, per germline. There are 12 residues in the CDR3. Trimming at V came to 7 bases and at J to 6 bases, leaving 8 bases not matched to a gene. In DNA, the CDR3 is TGCAGCGCTCAGGGGGGGCTCTCTGAAGCTTTCTTT. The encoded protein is CSAQGGLSEAFF.

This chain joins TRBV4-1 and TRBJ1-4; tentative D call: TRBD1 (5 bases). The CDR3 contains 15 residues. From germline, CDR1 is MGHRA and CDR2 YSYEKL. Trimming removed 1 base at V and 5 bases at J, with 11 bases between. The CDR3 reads CASSQVLGGNEKLFF. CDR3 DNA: TGCGCCAGCAGCCAAGTACTTGGGGGGAATGAAAAACTGTTTTTT.

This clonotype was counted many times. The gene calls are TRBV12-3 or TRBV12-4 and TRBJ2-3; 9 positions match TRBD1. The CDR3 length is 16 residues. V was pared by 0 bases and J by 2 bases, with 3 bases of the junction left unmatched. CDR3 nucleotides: TGTGCCAGCAGTTTAGCCGGGACAGGGATCACAGATACGCAGTATTTT. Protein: CASSLAGTGITDTQYF.

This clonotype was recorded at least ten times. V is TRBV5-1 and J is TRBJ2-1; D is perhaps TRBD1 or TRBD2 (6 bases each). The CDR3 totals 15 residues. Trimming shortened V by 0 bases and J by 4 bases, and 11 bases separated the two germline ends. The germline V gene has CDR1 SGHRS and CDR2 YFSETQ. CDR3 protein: CASSLEGGSYNEQFF. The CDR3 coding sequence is TGCGCCAGCAGCTTGGAGGGGGGTAGTTACAATGAGCAGTTCTTC.

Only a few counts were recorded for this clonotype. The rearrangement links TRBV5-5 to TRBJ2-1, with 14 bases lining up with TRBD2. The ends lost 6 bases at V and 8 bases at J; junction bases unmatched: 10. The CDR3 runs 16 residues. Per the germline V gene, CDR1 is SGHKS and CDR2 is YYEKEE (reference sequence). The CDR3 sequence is CASIPSGTSGGHEQFF. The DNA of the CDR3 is TGTGCCAGCATCCCCTCCGGGACTAGCGGGGGCCATGAGCAGTTCTTC.

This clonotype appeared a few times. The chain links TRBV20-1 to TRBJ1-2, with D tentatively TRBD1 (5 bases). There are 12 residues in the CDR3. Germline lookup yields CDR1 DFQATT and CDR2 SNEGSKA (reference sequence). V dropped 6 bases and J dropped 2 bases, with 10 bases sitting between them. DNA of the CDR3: TGCAGTGCCCGCCGGGACAACTATGGCTACACCTTC. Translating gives CSARRDNYGYTF.

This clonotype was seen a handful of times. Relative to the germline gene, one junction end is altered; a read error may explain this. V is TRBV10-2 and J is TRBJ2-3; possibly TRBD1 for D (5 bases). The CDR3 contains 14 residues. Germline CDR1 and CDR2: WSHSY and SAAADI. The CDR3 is CTSSAGTQAAKQYF. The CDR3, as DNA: TGCACCAGCAGTGCCGGTACACAGGCAGCGAAGCAGTATTTT.

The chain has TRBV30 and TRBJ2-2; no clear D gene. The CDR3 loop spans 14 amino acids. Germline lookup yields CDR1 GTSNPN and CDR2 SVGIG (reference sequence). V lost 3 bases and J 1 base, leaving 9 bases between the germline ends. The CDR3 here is CAWRGRMNTGELFF. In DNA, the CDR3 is TGTGCCTGGAGGGGTCGGATGAACACCGGGGAGCTGTTTTTT.

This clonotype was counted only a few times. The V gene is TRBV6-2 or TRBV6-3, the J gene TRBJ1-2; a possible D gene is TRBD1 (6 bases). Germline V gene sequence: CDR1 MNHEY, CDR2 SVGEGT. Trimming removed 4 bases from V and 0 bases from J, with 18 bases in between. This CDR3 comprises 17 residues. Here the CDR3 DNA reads TGTGCCAGCAGTTCTCAGTCCGTTCAGGGGCCTAACTATGGCTACACCTTC. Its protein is CASSSQSVQGPNYGYTF.

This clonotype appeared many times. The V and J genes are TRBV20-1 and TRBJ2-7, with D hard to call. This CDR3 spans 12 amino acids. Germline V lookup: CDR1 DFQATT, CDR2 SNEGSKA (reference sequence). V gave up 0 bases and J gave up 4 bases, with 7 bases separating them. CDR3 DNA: TGCAGTGCTAGAGATCGAGGATACGAGCAGTACTTC. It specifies CSARDRGYEQYF.

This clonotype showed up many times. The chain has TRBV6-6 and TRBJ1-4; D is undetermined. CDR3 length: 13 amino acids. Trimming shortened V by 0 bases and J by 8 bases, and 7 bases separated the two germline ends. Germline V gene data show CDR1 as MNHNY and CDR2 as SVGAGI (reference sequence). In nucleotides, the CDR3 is TGTGCCAGCAGTTACTCCGTGGGGGAAAAACTGTTTTTT. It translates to CASSYSVGEKLFF.

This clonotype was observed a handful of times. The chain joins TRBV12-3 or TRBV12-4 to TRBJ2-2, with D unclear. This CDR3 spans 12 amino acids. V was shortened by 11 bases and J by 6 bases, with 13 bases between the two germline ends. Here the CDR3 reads CAWRWAAGELFF. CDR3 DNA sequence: TGTGCCTGGAGATGGGCTGCCGGGGAGCTGTTTTTT.

The CDR3 coding sequence is TGTGCCGGCGGGGTCACAGGGGGATATAGCAATCAGCCCCAGCATTTT. Translating gives CAGGVTGGYSNQPQHF. The gene calls are TRBV6-1 and TRBJ1-5, with 8 bases that match TRBD1. The ends lost 11 bases at V and 0 bases at J; junction bases unmatched: 12. Germline V gene lookup returns CDR1 MNHNS and CDR2 SASEGT. This CDR3 region has 16 residues.

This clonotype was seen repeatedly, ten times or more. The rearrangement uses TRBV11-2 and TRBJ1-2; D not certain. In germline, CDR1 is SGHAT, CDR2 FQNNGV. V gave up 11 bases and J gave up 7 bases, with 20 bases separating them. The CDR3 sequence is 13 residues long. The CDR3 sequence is CAAEQWTGSGYTF. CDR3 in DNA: TGTGCCGCTGAGCAGTGGACGGGATCTGGCTACACCTTC.

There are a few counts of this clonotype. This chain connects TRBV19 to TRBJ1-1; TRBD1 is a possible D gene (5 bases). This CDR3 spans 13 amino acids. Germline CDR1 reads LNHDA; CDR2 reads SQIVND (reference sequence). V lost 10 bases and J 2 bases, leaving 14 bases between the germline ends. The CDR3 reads CAINQGPNTEAFF. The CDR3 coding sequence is TGTGCCATCAATCAGGGACCAAACACTGAAGCTTTCTTT.

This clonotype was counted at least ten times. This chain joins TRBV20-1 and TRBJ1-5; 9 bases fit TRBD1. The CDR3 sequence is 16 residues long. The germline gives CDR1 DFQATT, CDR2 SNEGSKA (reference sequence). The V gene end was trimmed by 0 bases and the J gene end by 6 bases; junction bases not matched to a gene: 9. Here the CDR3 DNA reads TGCAGTGCTAGAGAGCTGACAGGGGGAGTCGGTCAGCCCCAGCATTTT. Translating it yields CSARELTGGVGQPQHF.

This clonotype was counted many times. The CDR3 spells CASRGSGAGEAFF. CDR3 coding DNA: TGTGCCAGCAGGGGGTCGGGGGCGGGTGAAGCTTTCTTT. The chain joins TRBV28 to TRBJ1-1, with a weak D call TRBD1 (6 bases). CDR1 is MDHEN and CDR2 is SYDVKM in the germline V gene. Trimming left V 6 bases short and J 7 bases short, with 15 bases between. This CDR3 contains 13 residues.

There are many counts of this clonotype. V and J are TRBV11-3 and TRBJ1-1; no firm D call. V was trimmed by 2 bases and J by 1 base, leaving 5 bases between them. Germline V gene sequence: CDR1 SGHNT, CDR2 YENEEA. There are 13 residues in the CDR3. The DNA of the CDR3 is TGTGCCAGCAGCTTACTTCAGAACACTGAAGCTTTCTTT. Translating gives CASSLLQNTEAFF.

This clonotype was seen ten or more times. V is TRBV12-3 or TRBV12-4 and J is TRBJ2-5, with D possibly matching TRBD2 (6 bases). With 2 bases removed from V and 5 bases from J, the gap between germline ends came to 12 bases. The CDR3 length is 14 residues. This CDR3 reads CASSLTGELETQYF. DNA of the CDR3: TGTGCCAGCAGTTTAACGGGGGAGCTGGAGACCCAGTACTTC.

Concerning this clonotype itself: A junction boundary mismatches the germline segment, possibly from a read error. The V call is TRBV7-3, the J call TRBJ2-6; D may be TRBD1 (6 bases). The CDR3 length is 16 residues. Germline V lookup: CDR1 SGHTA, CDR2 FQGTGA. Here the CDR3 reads CASSFGQFSGASVLTF. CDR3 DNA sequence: TGTGCCAGCAGCTTCGGACAGTTCTCTGGGGCCAGCGTCCTGACTTTC.

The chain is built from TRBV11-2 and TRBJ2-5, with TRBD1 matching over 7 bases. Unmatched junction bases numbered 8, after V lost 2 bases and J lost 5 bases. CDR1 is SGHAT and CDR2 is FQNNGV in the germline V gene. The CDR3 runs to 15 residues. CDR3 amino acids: CASSLHDGTEETQYF. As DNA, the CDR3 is TGTGCCAGCAGCTTACACGACGGGACAGAGGAGACCCAGTACTTC.

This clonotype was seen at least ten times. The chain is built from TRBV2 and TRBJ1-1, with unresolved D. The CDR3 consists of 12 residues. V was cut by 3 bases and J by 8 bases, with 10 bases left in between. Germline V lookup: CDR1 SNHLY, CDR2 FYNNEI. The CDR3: CASSERVAEAFF. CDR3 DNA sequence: TGTGCCAGCAGTGAGAGGGTGGCGGAAGCTTTCTTT. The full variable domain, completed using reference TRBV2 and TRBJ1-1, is EPEVTQTPSHQVTQMGQEVILRCVPISNHLYFYWYRQILGQKVEFLVSFYNNEISEKSEIFDDQFSVERPDGSNFTLKIRSTKLEDSAMYFCASSERVAEAFFGQGTRLTVV.

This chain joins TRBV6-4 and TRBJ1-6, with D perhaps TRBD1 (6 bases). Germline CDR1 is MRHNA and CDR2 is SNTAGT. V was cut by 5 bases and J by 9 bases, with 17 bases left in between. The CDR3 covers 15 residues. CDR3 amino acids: CASSYGGGHRSPLHF. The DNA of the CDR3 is TGTGCCAGCAGTTACGGGGGCGGTCACCGTTCACCCCTCCACTTT.

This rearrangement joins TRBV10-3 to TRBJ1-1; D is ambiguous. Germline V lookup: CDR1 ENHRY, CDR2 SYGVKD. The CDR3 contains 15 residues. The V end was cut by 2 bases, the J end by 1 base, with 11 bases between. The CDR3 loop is CAISEPVAGNTEAFF. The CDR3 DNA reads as TGTGCCATCAGTGAGCCGGTGGCGGGGAACACTGAAGCTTTCTTT.

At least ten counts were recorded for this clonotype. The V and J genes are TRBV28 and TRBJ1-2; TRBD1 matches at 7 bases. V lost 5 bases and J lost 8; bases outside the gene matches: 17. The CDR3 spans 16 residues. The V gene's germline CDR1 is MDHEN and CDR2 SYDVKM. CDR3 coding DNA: TGTGCCAGCAGTATGGCGGGGACAGCGCAATCGGGGGGCTACACCTTC. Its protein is CASSMAGTAQSGGYTF.

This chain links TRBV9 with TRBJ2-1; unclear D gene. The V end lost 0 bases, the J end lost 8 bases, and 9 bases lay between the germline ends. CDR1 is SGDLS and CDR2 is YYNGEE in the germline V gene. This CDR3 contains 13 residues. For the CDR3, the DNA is TGTGCCAGCAGCGTAGACGATAAGGATGAGCAGTTCTTC. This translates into CASSVDDKDEQFF.

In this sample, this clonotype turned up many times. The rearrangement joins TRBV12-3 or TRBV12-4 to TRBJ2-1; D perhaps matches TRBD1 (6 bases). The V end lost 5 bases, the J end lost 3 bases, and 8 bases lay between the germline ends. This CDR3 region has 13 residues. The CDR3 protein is CASSGGHYNEQFF. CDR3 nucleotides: TGTGCCAGCAGTGGGGGCCACTACAATGAGCAGTTCTTC.

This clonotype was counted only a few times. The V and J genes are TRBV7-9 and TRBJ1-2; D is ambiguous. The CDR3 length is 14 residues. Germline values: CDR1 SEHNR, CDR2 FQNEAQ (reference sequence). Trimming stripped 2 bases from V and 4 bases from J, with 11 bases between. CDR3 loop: CASSLSFTSYGYTF. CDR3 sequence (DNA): TGTGCCAGCAGCTTATCCTTCACAAGCTATGGCTACACCTTC.

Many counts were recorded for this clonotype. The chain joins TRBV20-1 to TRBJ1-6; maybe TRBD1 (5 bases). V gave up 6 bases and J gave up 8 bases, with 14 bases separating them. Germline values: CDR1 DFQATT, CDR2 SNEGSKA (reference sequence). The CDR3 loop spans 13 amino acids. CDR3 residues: CSARRETDSPLHF. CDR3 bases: TGCAGTGCCCGCAGGGAAACGGATTCACCCCTCCACTTT.

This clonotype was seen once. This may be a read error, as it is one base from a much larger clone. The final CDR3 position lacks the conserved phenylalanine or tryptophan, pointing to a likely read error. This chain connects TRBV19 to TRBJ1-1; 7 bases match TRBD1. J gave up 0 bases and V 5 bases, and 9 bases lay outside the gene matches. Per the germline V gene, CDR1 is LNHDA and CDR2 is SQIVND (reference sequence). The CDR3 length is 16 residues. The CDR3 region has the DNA TGTGCCAGTAGTCCGTTGACGGGACAGATGAACACTGAAGCTTTCTCT. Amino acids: CASSPLTGQMNTEAFS.

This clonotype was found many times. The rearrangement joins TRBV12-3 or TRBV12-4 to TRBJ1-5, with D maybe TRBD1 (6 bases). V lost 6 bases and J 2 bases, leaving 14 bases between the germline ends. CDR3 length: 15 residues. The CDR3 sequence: CASSLGTLGNQPQHF. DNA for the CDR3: TGTGCCAGCAGCCTCGGGACACTTGGCAATCAGCCCCAGCATTTT.